This TCR beta chain comes out of a study of cytomegalovirus exposure and HLA in healthy donors. Across the whole study: HLA-typed donors contributed 80 million or so unique TCRs, which were held in an early data release. Study-level findings and limits: In a later analysis, specific HLA alleles were associated with 15,000 to 20,000 TCR beta sequences at a 0.05 false discovery rate. Apparent HLA restriction characterized most CMV-associated TCR beta chains in a later analysis.

This PCR relied on a set of 60 Vbeta primers and 13 Jbeta primers. The protocol was immunoSEQ multiplex PCR, while the TCRdb copy is restricted to in-frame clones and leaves out a portion. This table has under 100,000 clones, under 80% appearing once. Details on this clone: Its antigen remains unknown.

The receptor was derived from a human donor in good health. The material sequenced was PBMCs.

The CDR3 here is CASSSSGTGNNQPQHF. CDR3 DNA sequence: TGTGCCAGCAGTTCCTCCGGGACAGGGAATAATCAGCCCCAGCATTTT. The chain has TRBV6-5 and TRBJ1-5, with 9 bases matching TRBD1. The CDR3 spans 16 residues. J gave up 4 bases and V 4 bases, and 8 bases lay outside the gene matches. Germline CDR1 and CDR2: MNHEY and SVGAGI.